This T cell receptor beta chain was found in a study of blood T cell repertoires in COVID-19 (dated by TCRdb to 2020 to 2022). A note on the overall study: Samples from collaborators originated in the United States, Italy and Spain and spanned both the acute and convalescent phases of COVID-19. The samples were drawn from two sources: the first 160 participants of the ongoing ImmuneRACE study, and over 1,000 subjects contributed by 6 global collaborators. The sample metadata nearly always contained a de-identified subject ID, COVID-19 status, age in years and sex. HLA class I and class II types, where available, came from metadata supplied by the sample provider rather than from assay-based typing. Deeply sampled blood TCRbeta repertoires from subjects exposed to, actively infected with, or recovered from COVID-19 were included in the dataset. The repertoires were released in a freely available public database intended as a resource for research on the immune response to SARS-CoV-2. The material from the prospective study consisted of cDNA or gDNA derived from T cells, B-cell-depleted T cells, or PBMCs. What the research found in general, with its limitations: The amount of clinical and demographic metadata varied by source and participant and was provided uncurated.

Note on this clone: Its cognate antigen has yet to be identified. Per-nucleotide qualities are absent, and no much larger clonotype sits a single base away.

TCRbeta CDR3 regions were amplified from genomic DNA using the immunoSEQ Assay, a bias-controlled multiplex PCR. The paper's processing steps were these. Nucleated cell counts per sample were estimated from amplification of reference gene primers within the assay. Sequence reads were collapsed and filtered to measure the absolute abundance of every unique TCRbeta CDR3 rearrangement. For each sample, productive Simpson clonality was calculated as the square root of Simpson's diversity index across productive rearrangements. TCRdb took this table from immuneACCESS and kept in-frame rearrangements with V and J called. Such tables lack part of the clones; where checked against another copy, unresolved V genes explain under half of the gap, and the rest is unexplained. V, J and clone size are taken as reported in that table, and D and trimming were inferred from the DNA itself. For this sample the table gives under 90,000 clones, of which 70% to 80% were detected only once. 9.5% to 15% of the sample rests with the top ten.

The germline V gene (reference sequence) supplies CDR1 LNHNV and CDR2 YYDKDF. The CDR3 contains 13 residues, cysteine and phenylalanine counted. Only CDR3 DNA remains: 39 bases, in frame from the first base. V gives up 5 bases and J gives up 1 base, and the segment between their germline ends measures 9 bases. Each collaborating institution followed its own protocols to collect whole blood in K2EDTA tubes. For TCRbeta analysis, collaborators shipped samples in one of three forms: frozen whole blood, isolated PBMCs, or DNA extracted from either of those sample types. The chain employs TRBV15 and TRBJ2-7; a weak D assignment points to TRBD2 (5 bases agree). The TCR was taken from a human donor in a cohort sampled during active COVID-19. The sample taken for sequencing was peripheral blood. The CDR3 has the sequence CATSLGDSYEQYF. In nucleotides, the sequence is TGTGCCACCAGCCTCGGGGATTCCTACGAGCAGTACTTC.